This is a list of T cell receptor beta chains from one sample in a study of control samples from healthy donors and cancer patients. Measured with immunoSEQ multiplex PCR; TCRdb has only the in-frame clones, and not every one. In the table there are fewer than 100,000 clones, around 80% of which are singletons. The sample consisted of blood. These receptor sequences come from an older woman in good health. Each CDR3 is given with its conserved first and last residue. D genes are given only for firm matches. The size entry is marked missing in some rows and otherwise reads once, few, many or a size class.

cdr3_aa: CASSYSLSGSETQYF
cdr3_nt: TGTGCCAGCAGTTACTCGCTTTCTGGGAGCGAGACCCAGTACTTC
d_call: .
v_call: TRBV6-2/TRBV6-3
j_call: TRBJ2-5
clone_size: .

cdr3_aa: CASRGTSGSSSHEQFF
cdr3_nt: TGCGCCAGCCGAGGGACTAGCGGGAGTTCGAGTCATGAGCAGTTCTTC
d_call: TRBD2
v_call: TRBV5-1
j_call: TRBJ2-1
clone_size: once

cdr3_aa: CAISESLTNQPQHF
cdr3_nt: TGTGCCATCAGTGAGTCGTTGACCAATCAGCCCCAGCATTTT
d_call: .
v_call: TRBV10-3
j_call: TRBJ1-5
clone_size: .

cdr3_aa: CASSQQQGAGEKLFF
cdr3_nt: TGTGCCAGCAGCCAGCAACAGGGTGCGGGGGAAAAACTGTTTTTT
d_call: .
v_call: TRBV14
j_call: TRBJ1-4
clone_size: few

cdr3_aa: CASSLMGTTNEKLFF
cdr3_nt: TGTGCCAGCAGCTTAATGGGGACAACTAATGAAAAACTGTTTTTT
d_call: .
v_call: TRBV7-8
j_call: TRBJ1-4
clone_size: .

cdr3_aa: CDTDYEQYF
cdr3_nt: TGTGACACCGACTACGAGCAGTACTTC
d_call: .
v_call: TRBV27
j_call: TRBJ2-7
clone_size: .

cdr3_aa: CSVEVWDLTGRSTDTQYF
cdr3_nt: TGCAGCGTTGAAGTTTGGGACTTAACAGGTCGTAGCACAGATACGCAGTATTTT
d_call: .
v_call: TRBV29-1
j_call: TRBJ2-3
clone_size: .

cdr3_aa: CASSLGRTEAFF
cdr3_nt: TGTGCCAGCAGCTTGGGCCGAACTGAAGCTTTCTTT
d_call: .
v_call: TRBV5-4
j_call: TRBJ1-1
clone_size: .

cdr3_aa: CASSQGTSGELFF
cdr3_nt: TGTGCCAGCAGCCAAGGTACCTCCGGGGAGCTGTTTTTT
d_call: .
v_call: TRBV3-1/TRBV3-2
j_call: TRBJ2-2
clone_size: .

cdr3_aa: CASGPSTTGDLYGYTF
cdr3_nt: TGCGCCAGCGGGCCCTCTACGACAGGCGATCTCTATGGCTACACCTTC
d_call: .
v_call: TRBV4-1
j_call: TRBJ1-2
clone_size: .

cdr3_aa: CASSLGGGVGDTQYF
cdr3_nt: TGTGCCAGCAGCTTGGGCGGGGGAGTTGGAGATACGCAGTATTTT
d_call: TRBD2
v_call: TRBV5-6
j_call: TRBJ2-3
clone_size: .

cdr3_aa: CATRTGVGYTEAFF
cdr3_nt: TGTGCCACCAGGACAGGGGTAGGGTACACTGAAGCTTTCTTT
d_call: TRBD1
v_call: TRBV15
j_call: TRBJ1-1
clone_size: .

cdr3_aa: CASSIRQGTADTEAFF
cdr3_nt: TGTGCCAGTAGTATTCGACAGGGTACAGCGGACACTGAAGCTTTCTTT
d_call: TRBD1
v_call: TRBV19
j_call: TRBJ1-1
clone_size: .

cdr3_aa: CASSIRQRDDTEAFF
cdr3_nt: TGTGCCAGCAGCATCAGACAACGGGACGACACTGAAGCTTTCTTT
d_call: .
v_call: TRBV5-5
j_call: TRBJ1-1
clone_size: .

cdr3_aa: CASSEGQETQYF
cdr3_nt: TGTGCCAGCAGTGAGGGCCAAGAGACCCAGTACTTC
d_call: .
v_call: TRBV6-1
j_call: TRBJ2-5
clone_size: once

cdr3_aa: CASSHNRGPNTEAFF
cdr3_nt: TGTGCCAGCAGCCATAACAGGGGACCGAACACTGAAGCTTTCTTT
d_call: TRBD1
v_call: TRBV6-2/TRBV6-3
j_call: TRBJ1-1
clone_size: .

cdr3_aa: CASSSGTTYEQYF
cdr3_nt: TGTGCCAGCAGTTCCGGGACCACCTACGAGCAGTACTTC
d_call: .
v_call: TRBV28
j_call: TRBJ2-7
clone_size: few

cdr3_aa: CASSIENAGYGGTGELFF
cdr3_nt: TGTGCCAGTAGTATAGAAAACGCCGGGTATGGGGGCACCGGGGAGCTGTTTTTT
d_call: .
v_call: TRBV19
j_call: TRBJ2-2
clone_size: .

cdr3_aa: CASSSEGASQPYTEAFF
cdr3_nt: TGTGCCAGCAGCTCGGAGGGGGCGTCCCAACCTTACACTGAAGCTTTCTTT
d_call: TRBD1
v_call: TRBV5-4
j_call: TRBJ1-1
clone_size: .

cdr3_aa: CASSPDYLYGYTF
cdr3_nt: TGTGCCAGCAGTCCGGATTATCTCTATGGCTACACCTTC
d_call: .
v_call: TRBV6-6
j_call: TRBJ1-2
clone_size: many